Presented here are 14 T cell receptor beta chains from one specimen sequenced in a study of control samples from healthy donors and cancer patients. Sequencing was performed with immunoSEQ multiplex PCR; in TCRdb, only in-frame clones are kept and a portion is missing. Here the sample spans 70,000 or so clones, about 90% being singletons. The sample consisted of PBMCs. The receptors come from a man between 60 and 75 years old with lung cancer.

The chain recombines TRBV10-3 with TRBJ1-1, with D tentatively TRBD1 (5 bases). Germline V gene sequence: CDR1 ENHRY, CDR2 SYGVKD. The CDR3 runs 12 residues. Trimming shortened V by 6 bases and J by 8 bases, and 13 bases separated the two germline ends. This CDR3 reads CAISAVNREAFF. The CDR3 bases are TGTGCCATCAGCGCGGTGAACAGGGAAGCTTTCTTT.

The J gene is TRBJ2-4, the V gene TRBV29-1; D is perhaps TRBD2 (5 bases). This CDR3 spans 12 amino acids. Trimming took 1 base from V and 7 from J, leaving 8 bases between them. CDR1 is SQVTM, CDR2 ANQGSEA, per germline. The chain's CDR3 is CSVEGGKNIQYF. The CDR3 DNA is TGCAGCGTTGAAGGAGGGAAGAACATTCAGTACTTC.

The rearrangement links TRBV15 to TRBJ2-1; unclear D gene. The length of the CDR3 is 15 residues. The V end was cut by 1 base, the J end by 1 base, with 8 bases between. From germline, CDR1 is LNHNV and CDR2 YYDKDF (reference sequence). Here the CDR3 reads CATSRAAESYNEQFF. DNA for the CDR3: TGTGCCACCAGCAGAGCAGCCGAATCCTACAATGAGCAGTTCTTC.

This rearrangement joins TRBV30 to TRBJ2-7; 8 bases match TRBD1. Trimming at V came to 3 bases and at J to 3 bases, leaving 10 bases not matched to a gene. The CDR3 has 15 residues. Looked up from germline, CDR1 is GTSNPN and CDR2 is SVGIG (reference sequence). CDR3 in DNA: TGTGCCTGGAGGGGCCGGGACAGGAGTATCTACGAGCAGTACTTC. It specifies CAWRGRDRSIYEQYF.

This sequence joins TRBV5-1 and TRBJ2-5; the match to TRBD1 covers 8 bases. This CDR3 is built from 16 residues. V lost 0 bases, J lost 1 base, and 5 bases stayed unmatched. Germline assignment: CDR1 SGHRS and CDR2 YFSETQ. The CDR3 is CASSLGQGAGQETQYF. The CDR3 nucleotides are TGCGCCAGCAGCTTGGGGCAGGGGGCCGGCCAAGAGACCCAGTACTTC.

The chain joins TRBV6-5 to TRBJ1-2; no clear D. Trimming removed 5 bases at V and 0 bases at J, with 13 bases between. In germline, CDR1 is MNHEY, CDR2 SVGAGI. This CDR3 has 15 amino acids. Here the CDR3 reads CASSLDWTANYGYTF. DNA for the CDR3: TGTGCCAGCAGTCTCGACTGGACGGCTAACTATGGCTACACCTTC.

This chain connects TRBV11-1 to TRBJ1-4; D remains unclear. CDR3 length: 15 amino acids. In germline, CDR1 is SGHAT, CDR2 FQDESV (reference sequence). Trimming took 5 bases from V and 1 from J, leaving 11 bases between them. CDR3 protein: CASSPRRKTNEKLFF. CDR3 DNA sequence: TGTGCCAGCAGCCCCCGGAGGAAAACTAATGAAAAACTGTTTTTT.

This clone was seen a few times. V is TRBV11-2 and J is TRBJ1-4; 9 bases map to TRBD1. Germline CDR1 reads SGHAT; CDR2 reads FQNNGV. This CDR3 spans 15 amino acids. V was clipped by 5 bases and J by 5 bases; unmatched bases: 6. The DNA of the CDR3 is TGTGCCAGCAGCACGCACGGGACAGGGAATGAAAAACTGTTTTTT. Amino acid sequence: CASSTHGTGNEKLFF.

The chain employs TRBV18 and TRBJ1-2; 7 bases fit TRBD1. CDR3 length: 13 residues. Germline trimming cut 4 bases from V and 13 bases from J; bases unmatched to any gene: 12. Germline assignment: CDR1 KGHSH and CDR2 LQKENI. CDR3 nucleotides: TGTGCCAGCTCACAGGACAGGAAGGTTCTGAGCACCTTC. Protein sequence: CASSQDRKVLSTF.

The V gene is TRBV5-6, the J gene TRBJ1-1, with D possibly being TRBD1 (5 bases). The V and J ends lost 4 bases and 0 bases respectively, with 19 bases between them. Germline V gene data show CDR1 as SGHDT and CDR2 as YYEEEE. The CDR3 is 17 amino acids. CDR3 nucleotides: TGTGCCAGCAGCCCCCTCAGCCGGGGCTCGCTGAACACTGAAGCTTTCTTT. Translating gives CASSPLSRGSLNTEAFF.

This chain connects TRBV7-7 to TRBJ2-5, with D maybe TRBD1 (5 bases). Germline assignment: CDR1 SSHAT and CDR2 FNYEAQ (reference sequence). The CDR3 has 13 residues. Trimming took off 5 bases at V and 4 bases at J, with 11 bases between the two ends. CDR3 residues: CASSRSGSETQYF. In DNA form, the CDR3 reads TGTGCCAGCAGCCGCTCAGGGTCAGAGACCCAGTACTTC.

In DNA, the CDR3 is TGTGCCAGCAGACTGTCCCGCCGTGGGACCTATGGCTACACCTTC. Translating gives CASRLSRRGTYGYTF. V is TRBV6-5 and J is TRBJ1-2, with D tentatively TRBD1 (5 bases). The CDR3 length is 15 residues. Trimming removed 6 bases at V and 4 bases at J, with 18 bases between. Looked up from germline, CDR1 is MNHEY and CDR2 is SVGAGI.

V is TRBV9 and J is TRBJ1-2, with D tentatively TRBD1 (6 bases). Trimming shortened V by 6 bases and J by 7 bases, and 13 bases separated the two germline ends. There are 12 residues in the CDR3. The germline V gene encodes CDR1 SGDLS and CDR2 YYNGEE. The CDR3, as DNA: TGTGCCAGCAACAGCAGGGGTGGTGGCTACACCTTC. It translates to CASNSRGGGYTF.

The chain employs TRBV27 and TRBJ1-5; D gene uncertain. In germline, CDR1 is MNHEY, CDR2 SMNVEV (reference sequence). With 5 bases removed from V and 5 bases from J, the gap between germline ends came to 10 bases. This CDR3 region has 13 residues. The CDR3, as DNA: TGTGCCAGCAGTCTAAATCGGTATCAGCCCCAGCATTTT. It is translated as CASSLNRYQPQHF.